Presented here are 27 T cell receptor beta chains from one specimen sequenced in a study of graft-versus-host responses after intestinal transplantation. These receptors are not linked to any known antigen. The data were produced by immunoSEQ multiplex PCR, yet TCRdb's version contains in-frame clones alone and is incomplete. In the table there are about 70,000 clones, 90% of which are singletons. The sample here was unstimulated CD8+ T cells sorted from spleen or lymph node cells, taken before intestinal transplant. The source is a human donor who received an intestinal transplant.

The chain joins TRBV9 to TRBJ1-1; the match to TRBD1 covers 9 bases. Germline CDR1 is SGDLS and CDR2 is YYNGEE. The CDR3 extends over 14 amino acids. V shed 0 bases, J shed 7 bases, and the junction held 4 bases outside the gene matches. In nucleotides, the CDR3 is TGTGCCAGCAGCGTAGGGGACAGGGTGGGTGAAGCTTTCTTT. It encodes CASSVGDRVGEAFF.

CDR3 bases: TGTGCCAGCAGCTTAGTTGCCGGGAGCAATCAGCCCCAGCATTTT. This translates into CASSLVAGSNQPQHF. The rearrangement joins TRBV7-2 to TRBJ1-5; D is unresolved. Per germline, CDR1 SGHTA and CDR2 FQGNSA. The CDR3 consists of 15 residues. Trimming took off 1 base at V and 1 base at J, with 8 bases between the two ends.

This rearrangement joins TRBV13 to TRBJ2-7; tentatively, D is TRBD2 (5 bases). The CDR3 loop spans 15 amino acids. Germline CDR1 reads PRHDT; CDR2 reads FYEKMQ (reference sequence). Trimming took 5 bases from V and 2 from J, leaving 16 bases between them. CDR3 bases: TGTGCCAGCAGCCAACCCTCACTAGAACCCTACGAGCAGTACTTC. Its translation is CASSQPSLEPYEQYF.

The chain combines TRBV2 with TRBJ2-5; a possible D gene is TRBD2 (6 bases). CDR3 size: 14 residues. Germline V gene sequence: CDR1 SNHLY, CDR2 FYNNEI. The V gene lost 5 bases and the J gene lost 4 bases, with 14 bases spanning the gap. The CDR3 spells CASSRGLDPETQYF. The CDR3 DNA reads TGTGCCAGCAGTCGGGGACTGGACCCAGAGACCCAGTACTTC.

The chain couples TRBV16 to TRBJ2-1, with TRBD2 matching 9 bases. V shed 4 bases, J shed 4 bases, and the junction held 8 bases outside the gene matches. CDR1 is KGHSY, CDR2 FQNENV, per germline. The CDR3 has 16 residues. CDR3 loop: CASSPGASGGYNEQFF. Written as DNA, the CDR3 is TGTGCCAGCAGCCCAGGGGCCAGCGGGGGGTACAATGAGCAGTTCTTC. Variable domain in full (rest from reference TRBV16 and TRBJ2-1): GEEVAQTPKHLVRGEGQKAKLYCAPIKGHSYVFWYQQVLKNEFKFLISFQNENVFDETGMPKERFSAKCLPNSPCSLEIQATKLEDSAVYFCASSPGASGGYNEQFFGPGTRLTVL.

The chain couples TRBV11-2 to TRBJ2-3; 7 nucleotides match TRBD1. Germline lookup yields CDR1 SGHAT and CDR2 FQNNGV. The CDR3 runs 15 residues. V dropped 3 bases and J dropped 4; count of bases not matched to a gene: 7. The CDR3 sequence: CASSLADRAPDTQYF. CDR3 coding DNA: TGTGCCAGCAGCTTGGCCGACAGGGCCCCAGATACGCAGTATTTT. The entire variable domain, with the rest obtained from reference TRBV11-2 and TRBJ2-3, is as follows: EAGVAQSPRYKIIEKRQSVAFWCNPISGHATLYWYQQILGQGPKLLIQFQNNGVVDDSQLPKDRFSAERLKGVDSTLKIQPAKLEDSAVYLCASSLADRAPDTQYFGPGTRLTVL.

This clone was recorded only once. The chain joins TRBV7-2 to TRBJ2-7; 8 bases fit TRBD1. With 5 bases clipped from V and 0 bases from J, the junction kept 12 bases outside the gene matches. CDR3 length equals 17 residues. Germline loops: CDR1 SGHTA, CDR2 FQGNSA. The DNA for the CDR3 is TGTGCCAGCAGCATAGGACAGGGAAAACAGCACTCCTACGAGCAGTACTTC. It specifies CASSIGQGKQHSYEQYF.

The V call is TRBV27, the J call TRBJ2-3; D not resolved. CDR1 MNHEY and CDR2 SMNVEV come from the germline V gene (reference sequence). The CDR3 spans 15 residues. Trimming removed 2 bases at V and 0 bases at J, with 9 bases between. The CDR3 sequence is CASSLTVTSTDTQYF. CDR3 DNA sequence: TGTGCCAGCAGTTTAACTGTTACTAGCACAGATACGCAGTATTTT.

This clone was picked up a small number of times. The chain links TRBV27 to TRBJ2-7; 8 bases fit TRBD1. The CDR3 totals 13 residues. V shed 5 bases, J shed 2 bases, and the junction held 2 bases outside the gene matches. Per germline, CDR1 MNHEY and CDR2 SMNVEV (reference sequence). DNA of the CDR3: TGTGCCAGCAGTCCGGGACAGGCCTACGAGCAGTACTTC. Protein sequence: CASSPGQAYEQYF.

This chain joins TRBV12-5 and TRBJ1-1; D might be TRBD1 (6 bases). The CDR3 loop spans 16 amino acids. Between the trimmed V and J ends, which lost 1 base and 0 bases, there was a span of 12 bases. The germline CDR1 and CDR2 sequences are LGHNT and FRNRAP. The CDR3: CASGLAQGRMNTEAFF. DNA of the CDR3: TGTGCTAGTGGTTTGGCCCAGGGGCGTATGAACACTGAAGCTTTCTTT. Together with reference TRBV12-5 and TRBJ1-1, the CDR3 gives the full variable domain: DARVTQTPRHKVTEMGQEVTMRCQPILGHNTVFWYRQTMMQGLELLAYFRNRAPLDDSGMPKDRFSAEMPDATLATLKIQPSEPRDSAVYFCASGLAQGRMNTEAFFGQGTRLTVV.

This chain joins TRBV11-1 and TRBJ2-7, with 7 bases lining up with TRBD2. Germline CDR1 is SGHAT and CDR2 is FQDESV (reference sequence). V shed 1 base and J 2 bases; nucleotides not matched to a gene: 8. The CDR3 consists of 16 residues. CDR3 in DNA: TGTGCCAGCAGCTTAGGGGCGGGGGAGATCCCCTACGAGCAGTACTTC. Its translation is CASSLGAGEIPYEQYF.

This clone was seen only once. This CDR3 is CASSPRGANYGYTF. The CDR3 nucleotides read TGTGCCAGCAGCCCTCGGGGAGCTAACTATGGCTACACCTTC. V and J are TRBV27 and TRBJ1-2; D is uncertain. Germline V gives CDR1 MNHEY, CDR2 SMNVEV (reference sequence). Trimming left V 6 bases short and J 0 bases short, with 11 bases between. This CDR3 has 14 residues.

This clone was detected only a few times. The rearrangement links TRBV19 to TRBJ1-1; 7 nucleotides align to TRBD1. The length of the CDR3 is 12 residues. Germline-derived CDR1 and CDR2 are LNHDA and SQIVND (reference sequence). V dropped 10 bases and J dropped 5; count of bases not matched to a gene: 7. The chain's CDR3 is CATRQGITEAFF. Written as DNA, the CDR3 is TGTGCCACCCGACAGGGTATTACTGAAGCTTTCTTT. Looking up the rest from reference TRBV19 and TRBJ1-1 gives the full variable domain: DGGITQSPKYLFRKEGQNVTLSCEQNLNHDAMYWYRQDPGQGLRLIYYSQIVNDFQKGDIAEGYSVSREKKESFPLTVTSAQKNPTAFYLCATRQGITEAFFGQGTRLTVV.

The chain joins TRBV29-1 to TRBJ2-7, with 8 bases lining up with TRBD1. The V segment lost 0 bases and the J segment 2 bases; nucleotides outside the gene matches: 6. The CDR3 runs to 15 residues. Germline lookup yields CDR1 SQVTM and CDR2 ANQGSEA. CDR3 DNA sequence: TGCAGCGTTGAAGATCTCGGGACAGGTCCCTACGAGCAGTACTTC. Encoded protein: CSVEDLGTGPYEQYF.

The CDR3 DNA sequence: TGTGCCAGCATTTTCGGGGGGGTGGGGGAGACCCAGTACTTC. Translated, it gives CASIFGGVGETQYF. The J gene is TRBJ2-5, the V gene TRBV6-1, with 8 bases fitting TRBD2. This CDR3 is 14 amino acids long. CDR1 MNHNS and CDR2 SASEGT come from the germline V gene. Trimming removed 7 bases from V and 5 bases from J; junction bases left unmatched: 9.

The CDR3 region is CARALRGTNEKLFF. The DNA of the CDR3 is TGTGCCAGAGCCCTTCGGGGAACTAATGAAAAACTGTTTTTT. The chain is built from TRBV21-1 and TRBJ1-4. TRBV21-1 is marked as a pseudogene. The CDR3 is made up of 14 amino acids.

This chain uses TRBV21-1 with TRBJ1-1. TRBV21-1 represents a pseudogene. There are 15 residues in the CDR3. The CDR3 reads CASIPCRGRDTEAFF. DNA for the CDR3: TGTGCCAGCATTCCTTGTCGGGGTCGAGACACTGAAGCTTTCTTT.

This CDR3 reads CASSVTSGVAGETQYF. CDR3 bases: TGTGCCAGCAGCGTAACTAGCGGGGTAGCGGGAGAGACCCAGTACTTC. The chain is built from TRBV9 and TRBJ2-5; 10 bases map to TRBD2. Germline loops: CDR1 SGDLS, CDR2 YYNGEE. Germline trimming cut 1 base from V and 4 bases from J; bases unmatched to any gene: 7. The CDR3 runs to 16 residues. Complete variable domain (other parts from reference TRBV9 and TRBJ2-5): DSGVTQTPKHLITATGQRVTLRCSPRSGDLSVYWYQQSLDQGLQFLIQYYNGEERAKGNILERFSAQQFPDLHSELNLSSLELGDSALYFCASSVTSGVAGETQYFGPGTRLLVL.

The chain has TRBV6-1 and TRBJ1-5, with no clear D. V was cut by 4 bases and J by 5 bases, with 9 bases left in between. Germline assignment: CDR1 MNHNS and CDR2 SASEGT. CDR3 length: 13 amino acids. The chain's CDR3 is CASSVTRDQPQHF. In nucleotides, the CDR3 is TGTGCCAGCAGTGTAACGAGGGATCAGCCCCAGCATTTT.

The rearrangement joins TRBV19 to TRBJ2-7; 7 bases line up with TRBD1. Germline V lookup: CDR1 LNHDA, CDR2 SQIVND (reference sequence). With V trimmed by 3 bases and J by 1 base, 15 bases remained unmatched. The length of the CDR3 is 18 residues. The CDR3, as DNA: TGTGCCAGTAGTATGTTTTACTCCGGACAGGACTTATCCTACGAGCAGTACTTC. It encodes CASSMFYSGQDLSYEQYF. The full variable domain, in which reference TRBV19 and TRBJ2-7 provide the parts outside the CDR3, is DGGITQSPKYLFRKEGQNVTLSCEQNLNHDAMYWYRQDPGQGLRLIYYSQIVNDFQKGDIAEGYSVSREKKESFPLTVTSAQKNPTAFYLCASSMFYSGQDLSYEQYFGPGTRLTVT.

The rearrangement uses TRBV27 and TRBJ1-2; 11 bases match TRBD1. The V segment lost 0 bases and the J segment 6 bases; nucleotides outside the gene matches: 3. Germline CDR1 MNHEY, CDR2 SMNVEV (reference sequence). This CDR3 is built from 15 residues. CDR3 sequence (DNA): TGTGCCAGCAGTTTATCGGACAGGGGGCTTCATGGCTACACCTTC. Amino acids: CASSLSDRGLHGYTF.

This chain uses TRBV4-1 with TRBJ2-7; 11 positions match TRBD1. The CDR3 sequence is 17 residues long. V lost 1 base to trimming and J lost 3 bases; unmatched junction nucleotides: 8. Germline V lookup: CDR1 MGHRA, CDR2 YSYEKL. The CDR3, as DNA: TGCGCCAGCAGCCAAGCCCCAGAGGGACAGGGGGGCTACGAGCAGTACTTC. This gives the protein CASSQAPEGQGGYEQYF.

The chain links TRBV7-2 to TRBJ1-1; D not certain. In germline, CDR1 is SGHTA, CDR2 FQGNSA. This CDR3 comprises 15 residues. Trimming removed 2 bases from V and 3 bases from J, with 13 bases in between. The chain's CDR3 is CASSLSGSGYTEAFF. The CDR3 nucleotides are TGTGCCAGCAGCTTATCGGGTTCGGGGTACACTGAAGCTTTCTTT. The full variable domain, completed using reference TRBV7-2 and TRBJ1-1, is GAGVSQSPSNKVTEKGKDVELRCDPISGHTALYWYRQSLGQGLEFLIYFQGNSAPDKSGLPSDRFSAERTGGSVSTLTIQRTQQEDSAVYLCASSLSGSGYTEAFFGQGTRLTVV.

The chain combines TRBV19 with TRBJ1-1; D might be TRBD1 (5 bases). This CDR3 is built from 15 residues. With 5 bases removed from V and 2 bases from J, the gap between germline ends came to 15 bases. CDR1 is LNHDA and CDR2 is SQIVND in the germline V gene (reference sequence). In DNA form, the CDR3 reads TGTGCCAGTAGTCTCAGACAGAAGACCAACACTGAAGCTTTCTTT. This encodes CASSLRQKTNTEAFF.

The gene calls are TRBV7-2 and TRBJ1-2, with TRBD1 matching 7 bases. CDR3 length equals 18 residues. Germline V gene data show CDR1 as SGHTA and CDR2 as FQGNSA. Trimming cost V 3 bases and J 0 bases; bases outside gene matches: 13. The CDR3 reads CASSLPVDRAPTNYGYTF. In DNA, the CDR3 is TGTGCCAGCAGCTTGCCGGTTGACAGGGCTCCAACTAACTATGGCTACACCTTC.

The rearrangement uses TRBV19 and TRBJ2-1; TRBD1 might be the D (6 bases). The ends were cut back, 2 bases at V and 3 bases at J, with 11 bases in the middle. Germline lookup yields CDR1 LNHDA and CDR2 SQIVND (reference sequence). The length of the CDR3 is 15 residues. This CDR3 reads CASSIKQGSYNEQFF. The CDR3 DNA reads as TGTGCCAGTAGTATAAAACAGGGTAGCTACAATGAGCAGTTCTTC.

The V call is TRBV15, the J call TRBJ1-5; 9 bases are a match to TRBD1. The CDR3 is 17 residues long. In germline, CDR1 is LNHNV, CDR2 YYDKDF (reference sequence). Trimming at V came to 0 bases and at J to 7 bases, leaving 10 bases not matched to a gene. The CDR3 region is CATSRDLGTGRGQPQHF. The DNA for the CDR3 is TGTGCCACCAGCAGAGATCTCGGGACAGGGAGGGGGCAGCCCCAGCATTTT.